This T cell receptor (beta chain) was obtained from a study of shared clonotypes between healthy human individuals. Study-level background: CD4 naive and memory got three plates each, CD8 naive two, CD8 memory one.

Germline-derived CDR1 and CDR2 are SGHAT and FQNNGV. Trimming stripped 4 bases from V and 3 bases from J, with 16 bases between. This CDR3 is 15 amino acids long. The table came from immunoSEQ multiplex PCR; TCRdb's copy has only in-frame clones and leaves some out. Here the sample spans 2.5 million or so clones, 90% to 95% being singletons. Findings and limits, study-wide: About 4.5% of naive CD4 clonotypes were common to four donors.

Points on this clone: Its antigen is not identified.

The TCR sequence derives from a man aged 18 to 29 in good health. The sample consisted of naive CD4+ T cells sorted from blood. The sample's subset: CD45RA+ positively selected. V gene TRBV11-2 combines with J gene TRBJ2-7, with unresolved D. Here the CDR3 reads CASSSPTGWNYEQYF. In nucleotides, the CDR3 is TGTGCCAGCAGCTCCCCGACGGGCTGGAACTACGAGCAGTACTTC.